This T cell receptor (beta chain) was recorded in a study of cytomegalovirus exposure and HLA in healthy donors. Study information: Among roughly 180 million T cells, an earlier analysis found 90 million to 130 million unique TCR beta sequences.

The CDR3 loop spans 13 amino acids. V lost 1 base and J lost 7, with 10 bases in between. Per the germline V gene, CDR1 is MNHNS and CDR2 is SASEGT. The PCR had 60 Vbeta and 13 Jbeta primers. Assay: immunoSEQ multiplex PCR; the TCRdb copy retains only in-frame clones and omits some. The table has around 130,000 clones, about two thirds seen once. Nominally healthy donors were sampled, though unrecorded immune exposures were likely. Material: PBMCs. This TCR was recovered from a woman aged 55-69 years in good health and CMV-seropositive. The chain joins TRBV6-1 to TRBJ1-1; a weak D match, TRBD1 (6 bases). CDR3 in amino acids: CASSEGTAREAFF. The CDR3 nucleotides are TGTGCCAGCAGTGAAGGGACAGCCCGTGAAGCTTTCTTT.